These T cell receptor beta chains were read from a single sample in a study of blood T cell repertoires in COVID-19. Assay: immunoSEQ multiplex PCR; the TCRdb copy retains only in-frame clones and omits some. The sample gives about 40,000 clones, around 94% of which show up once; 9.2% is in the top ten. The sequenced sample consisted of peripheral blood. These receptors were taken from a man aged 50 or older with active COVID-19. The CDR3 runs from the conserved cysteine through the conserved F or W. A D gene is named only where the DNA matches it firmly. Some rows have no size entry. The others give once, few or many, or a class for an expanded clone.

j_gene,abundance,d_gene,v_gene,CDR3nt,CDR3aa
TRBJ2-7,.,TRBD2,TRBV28,TGTGCCAGCAGTTTTCCACCGGGACTAGGGGTCGAGCAGTACTTC,CASSFPPGLGVEQYF
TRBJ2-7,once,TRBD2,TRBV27,TGTGCCAGCAGCATGACTAGCTACTCCTACGAGCAGTACTTC,CASSMTSYSYEQYF
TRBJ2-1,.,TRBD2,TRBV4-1,TGCGCCAGCAGCCAAGTACTAGCGGGAGCTCAGAACAATGAGCAGTTCTTC,CASSQVLAGAQNNEQFF
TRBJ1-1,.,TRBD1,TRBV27,TGTGCCAGCAGGGAGACAGGGTACGACACTGAAGCTTTCTTT,CASRETGYDTEAFF
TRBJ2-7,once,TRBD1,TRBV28,TGTGCCAGCACCCGGCCCCGGGACAGGGGGTTATACGAGCAGTACTTC,CASTRPRDRGLYEQYF
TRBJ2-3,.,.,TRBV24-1,TGTGCCACCGCTGGGGGGACAGATACGCAGTATTTT,CATAGGTDTQYF
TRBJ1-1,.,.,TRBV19,TGTGCCAGTGACTCTACAGGGACTGAAGCTTTCTTT,CASDSTGTEAFF
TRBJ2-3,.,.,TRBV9,TGTGCCAGCTCCCGCGGGATTTTAAACACAGATACGCAGTATTTT,CASSRGILNTDTQYF
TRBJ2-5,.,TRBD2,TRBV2,TGTGCCAGCAGCCCCAGAAGCGGGGAGGAGACCCAGTACTTC,CASSPRSGEETQYF
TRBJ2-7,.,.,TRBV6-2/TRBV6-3,TGTGCCAGCAGTTACGGGGGGGCCCCCTACGAGCAGTACTTC,CASSYGGAPYEQYF
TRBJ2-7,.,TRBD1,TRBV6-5,TGTGCCAGCCGGGCCGGGACAGGGATTTCCGAGCAGTACTTC,CASRAGTGISEQYF
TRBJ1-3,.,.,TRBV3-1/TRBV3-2,TGTGCCAGCAGCCGTAGTCAGGGGAAGTCTGGAAACACCATATATTTT,CASSRSQGKSGNTIYF
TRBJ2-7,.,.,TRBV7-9,TGTGCCAGCAGCCCCGATAGGGGCTCCTACGAGCAGTACTTC,CASSPDRGSYEQYF
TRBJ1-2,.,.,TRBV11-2,TGTGCCAGCAGCTTAGACCTACAGGTTACTAACTATGGCTACACCTTC,CASSLDLQVTNYGYTF
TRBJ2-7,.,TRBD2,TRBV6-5,TGTGCCAGCAGTTCGGGACTAGCGGGAGTTGGCGAGCAGTACTTC,CASSSGLAGVGEQYF
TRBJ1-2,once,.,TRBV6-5,TGTGCCAGCAGTTTGAGGGCCCAGGGGAACGGCTACACCTTC,CASSLRAQGNGYTF
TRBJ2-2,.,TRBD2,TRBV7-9,TGTGCCAGCAGCTTAGACTTAGCGGGCGGGGAGCTGTTTTTT,CASSLDLAGGELFF
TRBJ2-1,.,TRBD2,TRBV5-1,TGCGCCAGCAGCTTGGCCCAGGGGACTAGCGTTCTGAATGAGCAGTTCTTC,CASSLAQGTSVLNEQFF
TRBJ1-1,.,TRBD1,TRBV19,TGTGCCAGTAGTATTAATAGTCGGACAGGGAACACTGAAGCTTTCTTT,CASSINSRTGNTEAFF
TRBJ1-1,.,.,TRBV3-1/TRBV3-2,TGTGCCAGCAGTTTTTCGTACGGACTTTCTGAAGCTTTCTTT,CASSFSYGLSEAFF
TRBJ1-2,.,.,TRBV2,TGTGCCAGCAGTGAAGATGACAGGTTCTATGGCTACACCTTC,CASSEDDRFYGYTF
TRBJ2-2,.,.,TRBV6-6,TGTGCCAGCAGATTGGGCAGATTGACCGGGGAGCTGTTTTTT,CASRLGRLTGELFF
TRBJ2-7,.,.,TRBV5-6,TGTGCCAGCAGCTTGGTAGGCGGATCGTACGAGCAGTACTTC,CASSLVGGSYEQYF
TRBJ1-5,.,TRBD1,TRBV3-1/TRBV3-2,TGTGCCAGCAGCACCGGGACAGGGGGTAGAGGCAATCAGCCCCAGCATTTT,CASSTGTGGRGNQPQHF
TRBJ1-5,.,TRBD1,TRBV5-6,TGTGCCAGCAGCTTGGGACAGGGTACGAGCAATCAGCCCCAGCATTTT,CASSLGQGTSNQPQHF
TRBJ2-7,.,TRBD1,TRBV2,TGTGCCAGCAGGGGGGGGACAGGGTCTCTGAGGAGCTCCTACGAGCAGTACTTC,CASRGGTGSLRSSYEQYF
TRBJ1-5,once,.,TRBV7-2,TGTGCCAGCAGCCTCAATCGGGATCAGCCCCAGCATTTT,CASSLNRDQPQHF
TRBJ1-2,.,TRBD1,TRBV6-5,TGTGCCAGCAGTATACAGGGGACCGCTAACTATGGCTACACCTTC,CASSIQGTANYGYTF
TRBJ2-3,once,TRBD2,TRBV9,TGTGCCAGCAGTTTAGGCGGGAGCCTGTCAGATACGCAGTATTTT,CASSLGGSLSDTQYF
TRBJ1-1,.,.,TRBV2,TGTGCCAGCACTGACCCACAGGGATGGGGCACTGAAGCTTTCTTT,CASTDPQGWGTEAFF
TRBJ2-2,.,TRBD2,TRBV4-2,TGTGCCAGCAGCCAAGATCCCGGGACTAGCGGGAGGGCCGTCACCGGGGAGCTGTTTTTT,CASSQDPGTSGRAVTGELFF
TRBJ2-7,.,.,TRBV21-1,TGTGCCAGCAGCAACTTCCGACGGGACACCTACGAGCAGTACTTC,CASSNFRRDTYEQYF
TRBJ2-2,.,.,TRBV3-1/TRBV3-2,TGTGCCAGCAGCCCGAGGGGACTCAGCACTTCCCCGGGCACCGGGGAGCTGTTTTTT,CASSPRGLSTSPGTGELFF
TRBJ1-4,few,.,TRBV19,TGTGCCAGTAGTGTGTACAGGGAGATCAGGATAGAAAAACTGTTTTTT,CASSVYREIRIEKLFF
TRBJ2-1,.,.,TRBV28,TGTGCCAGCAGTCTAGCGACTCTATACAATGAGCAGTTCTTC,CASSLATLYNEQFF
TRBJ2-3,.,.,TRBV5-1,TGCGCCAGCAGCTTGGACAGACCCACAGATACGCAGTATTTT,CASSLDRPTDTQYF
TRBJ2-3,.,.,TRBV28,TGTGCCAGCAGTTCCTACGATACGCAGTATTTT,CASSSYDTQYF
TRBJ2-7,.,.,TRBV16,TGTGCCAGCAGCCCCCGACCCCGAGGAATGGACGAGCAGTACTTC,CASSPRPRGMDEQYF
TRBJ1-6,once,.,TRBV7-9,TGTGCCAGCAGCCTCGATTCTACTAATTCACCCCTCCACTTT,CASSLDSTNSPLHF
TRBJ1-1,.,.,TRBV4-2,TGTGCCAGCAGCCAAGGAGAGGGGAGGGGCACTGAAGCTTTCTTT,CASSQGEGRGTEAFF
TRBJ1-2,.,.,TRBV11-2,TGTGCCAGCAGGCCCGTAGCGGGGTTTGGCTACACCTTC,CASRPVAGFGYTF
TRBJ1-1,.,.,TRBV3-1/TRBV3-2,TGTGCCAGCAGCCAAGCAGGTTGGACTGAAGCTTTCTTT,CASSQAGWTEAFF
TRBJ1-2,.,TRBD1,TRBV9,TGTGCCAGCAGCCCACAAGGGACAGATGGCTACACCTTC,CASSPQGTDGYTF
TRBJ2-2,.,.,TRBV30,TGTGCCTGGAGCCAGACAAAAACCGGGGAGCTGTTTTTT,CAWSQTKTGELFF
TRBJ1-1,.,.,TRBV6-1,TGTGCCAGCAGTGAAGGTCTAGTGGGCACTGAAGCTTTCTTT,CASSEGLVGTEAFF
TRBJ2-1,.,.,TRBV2,TGTGCCAGCAGCGGGTCACAGGGAGTCTACAATGAGCAGTTCTTC,CASSGSQGVYNEQFF
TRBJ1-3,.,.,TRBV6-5,TGTGCCAGCAGGGCGAGAGGGTTGAGAAACACCATATATTTT,CASRARGLRNTIYF
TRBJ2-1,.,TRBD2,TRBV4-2,TGTGCCAGCAGCCAAGAAGTCGTTAGCGGGAGTCCCTACAATGAGCAGTTCTTC,CASSQEVVSGSPYNEQFF
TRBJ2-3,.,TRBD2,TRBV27,TGTGCCAGCAGTTTGGCCCCCCTGGCGGGAGGGGTCGGCGATACGCAGTATTTT,CASSLAPLAGGVGDTQYF
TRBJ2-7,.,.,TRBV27,TGTGCCAGCAGTTTACTGGCGGGCTACGAGCAGTACTTC,CASSLLAGYEQYF
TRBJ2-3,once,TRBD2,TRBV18,TGTGCCAGCTCCCCCAGACTAGCAGGAGATACGCAGTATTTT,CASSPRLAGDTQYF
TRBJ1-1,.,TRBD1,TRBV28,TGTGCCAGCAAAACGGACAGGGGGCAACGGGTAAGGACTGAAGCTTTCTTT,CASKTDRGQRVRTEAFF
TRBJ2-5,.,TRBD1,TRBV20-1,TGCAGTGCTACTGACAGGGAAGAGACCCAGTACTTC,CSATDREETQYF
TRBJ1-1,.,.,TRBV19,TGTGCCAGTAGTTCCAGCCCGGTGGGGCGCACTGAAGCTTTCTTT,CASSSSPVGRTEAFF
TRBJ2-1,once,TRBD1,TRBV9,TGTGCCAGCAGCTCAACGGACAGGTCAATGAGGGGTGAGCAGTTCTTC,CASSSTDRSMRGEQFF
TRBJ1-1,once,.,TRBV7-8,TGTGCCAGCAGCTTAGAACAGAACACTGAAGCTTTCTTT,CASSLEQNTEAFF
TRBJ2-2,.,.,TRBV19,TGTGCCAGTAGTACCCAGGGCTCCACCGGGGAGCTGTTTTTT,CASSTQGSTGELFF
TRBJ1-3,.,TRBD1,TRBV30,TGTGCCTGGAGTGTTCCGGCAGGGGGCTTTGGAAACACCATATATTTT,CAWSVPAGGFGNTIYF